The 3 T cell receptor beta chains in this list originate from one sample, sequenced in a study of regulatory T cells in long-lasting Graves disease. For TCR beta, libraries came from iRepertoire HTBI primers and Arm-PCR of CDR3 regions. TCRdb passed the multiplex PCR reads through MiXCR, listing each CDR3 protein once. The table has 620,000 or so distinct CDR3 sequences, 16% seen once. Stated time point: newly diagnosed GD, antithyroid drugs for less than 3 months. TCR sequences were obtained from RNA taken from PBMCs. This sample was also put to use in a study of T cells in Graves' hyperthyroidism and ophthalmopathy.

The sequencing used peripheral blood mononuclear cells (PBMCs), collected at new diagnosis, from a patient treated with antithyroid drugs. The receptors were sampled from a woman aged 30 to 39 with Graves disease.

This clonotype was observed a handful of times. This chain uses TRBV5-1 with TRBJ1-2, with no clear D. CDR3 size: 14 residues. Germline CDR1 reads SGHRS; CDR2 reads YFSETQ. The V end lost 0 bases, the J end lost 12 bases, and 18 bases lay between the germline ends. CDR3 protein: CASSLVPDSMANTF. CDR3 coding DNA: TGCGCCAGCAGCTTGGTCCCAGATTCTATGGCTAACACCTTC.

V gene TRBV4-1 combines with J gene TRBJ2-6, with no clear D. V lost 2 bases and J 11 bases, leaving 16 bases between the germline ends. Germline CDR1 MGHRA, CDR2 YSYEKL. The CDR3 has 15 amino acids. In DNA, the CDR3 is TGCGCCAGCAGCCAACTGTCCCCCCCCGGCGACGTCCTGACTTTC. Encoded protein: CASSQLSPPGDVLTF.

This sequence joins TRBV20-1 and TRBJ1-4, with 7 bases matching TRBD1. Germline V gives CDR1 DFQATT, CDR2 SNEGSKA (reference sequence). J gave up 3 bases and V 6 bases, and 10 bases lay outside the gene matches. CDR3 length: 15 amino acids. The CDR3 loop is CSARDRVWANEKLFF. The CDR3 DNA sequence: TGCAGTGCGCGTGACAGGGTTTGGGCTAATGAAAAACTGTTTTTT.